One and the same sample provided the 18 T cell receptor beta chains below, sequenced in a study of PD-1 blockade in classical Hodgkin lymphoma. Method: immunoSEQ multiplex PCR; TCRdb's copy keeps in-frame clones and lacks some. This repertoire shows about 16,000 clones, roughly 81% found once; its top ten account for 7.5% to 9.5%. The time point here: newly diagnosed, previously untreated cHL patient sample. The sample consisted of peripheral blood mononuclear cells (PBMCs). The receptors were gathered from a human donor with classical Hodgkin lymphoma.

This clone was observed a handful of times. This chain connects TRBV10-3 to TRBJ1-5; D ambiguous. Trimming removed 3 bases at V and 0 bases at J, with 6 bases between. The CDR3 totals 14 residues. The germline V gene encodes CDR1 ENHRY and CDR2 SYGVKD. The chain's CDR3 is CAISELDSNQPQHF. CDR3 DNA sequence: TGTGCCATCAGTGAATTGGATAGCAATCAGCCCCAGCATTTT.

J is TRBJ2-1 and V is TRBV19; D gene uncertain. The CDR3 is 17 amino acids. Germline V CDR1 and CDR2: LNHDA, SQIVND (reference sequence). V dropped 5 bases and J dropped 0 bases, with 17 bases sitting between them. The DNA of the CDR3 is TGTGCCAGTAGTTCCGACGGCCCAGGCTTCTCCTACAATGAGCAGTTCTTC. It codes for CASSSDGPGFSYNEQFF.

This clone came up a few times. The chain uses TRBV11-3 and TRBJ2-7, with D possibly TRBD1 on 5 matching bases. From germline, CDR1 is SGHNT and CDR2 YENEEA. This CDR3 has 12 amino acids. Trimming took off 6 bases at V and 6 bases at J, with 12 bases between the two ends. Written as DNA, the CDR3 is TGTGCCAGCAGTCCAGGGTCGGCCGAGCAGTACTTC. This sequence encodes CASSPGSAEQYF.

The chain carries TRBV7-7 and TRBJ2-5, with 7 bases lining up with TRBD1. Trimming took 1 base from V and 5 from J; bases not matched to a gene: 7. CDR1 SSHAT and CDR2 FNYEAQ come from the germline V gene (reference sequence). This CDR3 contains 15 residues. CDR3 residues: CASSLGETGSETQYF. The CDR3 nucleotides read TGTGCCAGCAGCTTAGGGGAGACAGGGAGCGAGACCCAGTACTTC.

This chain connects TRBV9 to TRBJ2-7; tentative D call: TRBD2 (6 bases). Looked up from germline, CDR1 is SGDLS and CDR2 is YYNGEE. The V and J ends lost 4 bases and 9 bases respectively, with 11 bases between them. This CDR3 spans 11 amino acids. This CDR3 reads CASSPGVVQYF. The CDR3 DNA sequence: TGTGCCAGCAGCCCGGGAGTGGTGCAGTACTTC. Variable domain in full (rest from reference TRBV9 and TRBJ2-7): DSGVTQTPKHLITATGQRVTLRCSPRSGDLSVYWYQQSLDQGLQFLIQYYNGEERAKGNILERFSAQQFPDLHSELNLSSLELGDSALYFCASSPGVVQYFGPGTRLTVT.

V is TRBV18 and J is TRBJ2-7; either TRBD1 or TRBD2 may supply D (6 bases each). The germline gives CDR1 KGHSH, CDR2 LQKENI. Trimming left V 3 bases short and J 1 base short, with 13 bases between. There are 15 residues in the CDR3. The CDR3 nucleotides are TGTGCCAGCTCACCTTGGAGGGGGGATTCCTACGAGCAGTACTTC. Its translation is CASSPWRGDSYEQYF.

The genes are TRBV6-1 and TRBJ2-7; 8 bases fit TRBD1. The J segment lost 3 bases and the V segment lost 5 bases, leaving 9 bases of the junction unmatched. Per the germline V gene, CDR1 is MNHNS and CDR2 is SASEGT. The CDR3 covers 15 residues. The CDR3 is CASSPDAGGVYEQYF. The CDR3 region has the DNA TGTGCCAGCAGTCCAGACGCAGGGGGCGTCTACGAGCAGTACTTC.

For the CDR3, the DNA is TGTGCCAGCAGCCCCGGGACAGGTGTTGATAGCGAGCAGTACTTC. It encodes CASSPGTGVDSEQYF. The V call is TRBV11-3, the J call TRBJ2-7; the match to TRBD1 covers 8 bases. Germline CDR1 SGHNT, CDR2 YENEEA. This CDR3 is 15 amino acids long. The ends lost 5 bases at V and 6 bases at J; junction bases unmatched: 12. Full variable domain (missing parts from reference TRBV11-3 and TRBJ2-7): EAGVVQSPRYKIIEKKQPVAFWCNPISGHNTLYWYLQNLGQGPELLIRYENEEAVDDSQLPKDRFSAERLKGVDSTLKIQPAELGDSAVYLCASSPGTGVDSEQYFGPGTRLTVT.

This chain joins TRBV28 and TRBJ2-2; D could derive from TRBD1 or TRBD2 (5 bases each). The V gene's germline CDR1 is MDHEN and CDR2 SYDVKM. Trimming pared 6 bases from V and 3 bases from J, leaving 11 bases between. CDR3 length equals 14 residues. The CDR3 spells CASRGTLDTGELFF. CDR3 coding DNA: TGTGCCAGCAGGGGGACCCTTGACACCGGGGAGCTGTTTTTT.

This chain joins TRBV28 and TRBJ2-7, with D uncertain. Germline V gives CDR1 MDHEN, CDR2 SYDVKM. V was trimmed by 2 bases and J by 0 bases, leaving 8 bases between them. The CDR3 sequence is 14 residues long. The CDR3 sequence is CASSLRISSYEQYF. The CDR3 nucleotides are TGTGCCAGCAGTTTACGGATTTCCTCCTACGAGCAGTACTTC. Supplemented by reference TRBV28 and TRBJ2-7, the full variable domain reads DVKVTQSSRYLVKRTGEKVFLECVQDMDHENMFWYRQDPGLGLRLIYFSYDVKMKEKGDIPEGYSVSREKKERFSLILESASTNQTSMYLCASSLRISSYEQYFGPGTRLTVT.

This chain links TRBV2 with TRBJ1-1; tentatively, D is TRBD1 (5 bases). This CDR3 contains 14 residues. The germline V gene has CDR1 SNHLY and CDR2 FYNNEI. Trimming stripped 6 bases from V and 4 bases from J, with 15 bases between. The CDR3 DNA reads TGTGCCAGCAGCAGGGAGGAAGGAGGCACTGAAGCTTTCTTT. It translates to CASSREEGGTEAFF.

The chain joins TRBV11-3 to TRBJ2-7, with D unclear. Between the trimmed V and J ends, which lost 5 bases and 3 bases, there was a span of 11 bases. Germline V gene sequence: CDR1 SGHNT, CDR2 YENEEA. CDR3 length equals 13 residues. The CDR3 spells CASSPSGNYEQYF. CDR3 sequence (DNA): TGTGCCAGCAGCCCAAGTGGGAACTACGAGCAGTACTTC.

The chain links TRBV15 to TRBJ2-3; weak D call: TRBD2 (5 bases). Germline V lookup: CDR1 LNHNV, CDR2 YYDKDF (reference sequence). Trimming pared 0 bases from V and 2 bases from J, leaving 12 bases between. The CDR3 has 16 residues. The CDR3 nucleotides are TGTGCCACCAGCAGAGATCTAGCACACCCCACAGATACGCAGTATTTT. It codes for CATSRDLAHPTDTQYF.

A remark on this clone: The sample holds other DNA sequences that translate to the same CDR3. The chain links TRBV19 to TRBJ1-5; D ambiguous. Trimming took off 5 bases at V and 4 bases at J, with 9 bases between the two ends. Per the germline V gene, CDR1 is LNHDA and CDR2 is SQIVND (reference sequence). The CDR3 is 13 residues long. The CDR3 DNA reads TGTGCCAGTAGTGTATCCTTGAATCAGCCCCAGCATTTT. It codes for CASSVSLNQPQHF.

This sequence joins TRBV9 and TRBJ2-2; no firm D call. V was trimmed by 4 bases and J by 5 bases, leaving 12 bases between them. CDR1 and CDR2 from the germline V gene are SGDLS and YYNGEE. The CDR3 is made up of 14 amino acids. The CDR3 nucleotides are TGTGCCAGCAGCCCCTGGACCGGGACCGGGGAGCTGTTTTTT. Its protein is CASSPWTGTGELFF.

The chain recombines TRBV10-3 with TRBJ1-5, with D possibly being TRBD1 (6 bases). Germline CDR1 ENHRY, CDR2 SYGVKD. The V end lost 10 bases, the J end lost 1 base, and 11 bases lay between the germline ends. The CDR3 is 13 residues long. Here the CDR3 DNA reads TGTGCCACCGGACAGTCGAGCAATCAGCCCCAGCATTTT. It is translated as CATGQSSNQPQHF.

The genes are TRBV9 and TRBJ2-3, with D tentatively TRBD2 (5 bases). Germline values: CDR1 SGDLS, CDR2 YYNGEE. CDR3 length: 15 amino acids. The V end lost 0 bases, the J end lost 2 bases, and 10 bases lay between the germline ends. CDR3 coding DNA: TGTGCCAGCAGCGTAGGAGGGCGGTACACAGATACGCAGTATTTT. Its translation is CASSVGGRYTDTQYF.

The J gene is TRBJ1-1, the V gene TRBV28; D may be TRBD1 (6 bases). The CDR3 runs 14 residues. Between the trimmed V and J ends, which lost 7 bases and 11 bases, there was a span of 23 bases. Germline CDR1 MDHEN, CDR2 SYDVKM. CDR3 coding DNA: TGTGCCAGCACACTCACAGGGCACAGAACTGGGGCTTTCTTT. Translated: CASTLTGHRTGAFF.